Below are 9 T cell receptor beta chains sequenced from a single sample in a study of T cells after yellow fever vaccination. TCRdb re-analysed the 5' RACE reads in MiXCR, keeping a single row per CDR3 protein. The sample contains some 400,000 distinct CDR3 sequences, approximately 18% of which appear only once. The material was PBMCs, obtained before the yellow fever booster vaccination. All receptors come from a man aged 18 to 29 who received the YFV17D yellow fever vaccine.

This chain uses TRBV4-3 with TRBJ2-5; D uncertain. The germline V gene has CDR1 LGHNA and CDR2 YSLEER. This CDR3 has 14 residues. Trimming removed 1 base from V and 4 bases from J, with 10 bases in between. The CDR3 reads CASSQGWPRETQYF. As DNA, the CDR3 is TGCGCCAGCAGCCAAGGATGGCCGCGAGAGACCCAGTACTTC.

In its sample, this clonotype was seen a few times. CDR3 coding DNA: TGCGCCAGCAGCTTGGAGGGGCGGGGGGGATCCACAGATACGCAGTATTTT. Encoded protein: CASSLEGRGGSTDTQYF. V gene TRBV5-1 combines with J gene TRBJ2-3; 9 bases align to TRBD2. Germline CDR1 is SGHRS and CDR2 is YFSETQ. V lost 0 bases, J lost 2 bases, and 7 bases stayed unmatched. The CDR3 spans 17 residues.

This clonotype was found a few times. The chain combines TRBV18 with TRBJ1-5; D is unresolved. The CDR3 extends over 12 amino acids. Trimming shortened V by 0 bases and J by 5 bases, and 2 bases separated the two germline ends. Germline V CDR1 and CDR2: KGHSH, LQKENI. The CDR3: CASSPPDQPQHF. Here the CDR3 DNA reads TGTGCCAGCTCACCACCGGATCAGCCCCAGCATTTT.

This sequence joins TRBV7-9 and TRBJ2-5; no clear D gene. The V end was cut by 6 bases, the J end by 4 bases, with 9 bases between. The CDR3 spans 12 residues. Per germline, CDR1 SEHNR and CDR2 FQNEAQ (reference sequence). CDR3 region: CASRRPLETQYF. CDR3 DNA sequence: TGTGCCAGCAGAAGACCCCTAGAGACCCAGTACTTC. Filled out from reference TRBV7-9 and TRBJ2-5, the complete variable domain reads DTGVSQNPRHKITKRGQNVTFRCDPISEHNRLYWYRQTLGQGPEFLTYFQNEAQLEKSRLLSDRFSAERPKGSFSTLEIQRTEQGDSAMYLCASRRPLETQYFGPGTRLLVL.

The chain combines TRBV7-2 with TRBJ2-7; D might be TRBD2 (6 bases). The germline V and J ends were trimmed by 1 base and 8 bases, with 18 bases remaining between them. In germline, CDR1 is SGHTA, CDR2 FQGNSA. The CDR3 length is 15 residues. CDR3 amino acids: CASSLEIGTGHQQYF. In nucleotides, the CDR3 is TGTGCCAGCAGCTTAGAGATCGGGACTGGTCACCAGCAGTACTTC.

The V call is TRBV4-3, the J call TRBJ1-3; D is possibly TRBD1 (5 bases). V dropped 0 bases and J dropped 7 bases, with 7 bases sitting between them. The CDR3 extends over 13 amino acids. Germline loops: CDR1 LGHNA, CDR2 YSLEER. The CDR3, as DNA: TGCGCCAGCAGCCAAGACAGGGCCAACACCATATATTTT. This translates into CASSQDRANTIYF.

The CDR3 spells CASSSGLAGEQYF. CDR3 nucleotide sequence: TGTGCCAGCAGCTCGGGACTAGCGGGTGAGCAGTACTTC. The chain has TRBV4-2 and TRBJ2-7; TRBD2 matches at 12 bases. The CDR3 consists of 13 residues. Trimming cost V 5 bases and J 7 bases; bases outside gene matches: 3. From germline, CDR1 is LGHNA and CDR2 YNFKEQ.

This clonotype was observed at least ten times. V and J are TRBV5-6 and TRBJ1-1; possible D gene TRBD1, 5 bases. V was clipped by 5 bases and J by 1 base, with 9 bases between them. The CDR3 has 13 residues. Germline V gene data show CDR1 as SGHDT and CDR2 as YYEEEE. The CDR3 reads CASRLQENTEAFF. The CDR3 coding sequence is TGTGCCAGCAGATTACAGGAGAACACTGAAGCTTTCTTT.

The chain carries TRBV9 and TRBJ1-6; D is uncertain. CDR3 length: 14 amino acids. Germline CDR1 is SGDLS and CDR2 is YYNGEE. The V end was cut by 0 bases, the J end by 7 bases, with 8 bases between. The CDR3 DNA reads as TGTGCCAGCAGCGTAGATGGTGAGAATTCACCCCTCCACTTT. It specifies CASSVDGENSPLHF.